These 16 T cell receptor beta chains were sequenced from one sample in a study of T cells after posttransplantation cyclophosphamide. Sequencing was performed with immunoSEQ multiplex PCR; in TCRdb, only in-frame clones are kept and a portion is missing. The repertoire consists of about 66,000 clones, with 93% occurring once and the leading ten covering 2.5% to 3%. Sequencing was done on a sample of PBMCs. The source of these receptors is a woman in her 30s in good health and a related stem cell transplant donor.

The chain employs TRBV2 and TRBJ1-4; TRBD1 agrees at 11 bases. Germline values: CDR1 SNHLY, CDR2 FYNNEI. Losses at the gene ends were 8 bases for V and 8 bases for J; bases not matched to a gene: 16. The CDR3 loop spans 17 amino acids. The CDR3 protein is CASQDRGPSSSGEKLFF. For the CDR3, the DNA is TGTGCCAGCCAGGACAGGGGGCCAAGTTCGTCTGGAGAAAAACTGTTTTTT.

The chain is built from TRBV5-6 and TRBJ1-3, with 7 nucleotides matching TRBD1. Trimming removed 6 bases from V and 0 bases from J; junction bases left unmatched: 6. CDR3 length equals 15 residues. CDR1 and CDR2 from the germline V gene are SGHDT and YYEEEE. The CDR3 sequence: CASNRQGSSGNTIYF. CDR3 bases: TGTGCCAGCAACCGACAGGGCTCCTCTGGAAACACCATATATTTT.

The J gene is TRBJ1-5, the V gene TRBV12-5, with D hard to call. V lost 8 bases, J lost 1 base, and 6 bases lay in between. Germline loops: CDR1 LGHNT, CDR2 FRNRAP. The CDR3 totals 12 residues. CDR3 in DNA: TGTGCTAGTTCGAGGAGCAATCAGCCCCAGCATTTT. Its protein product is CASSRSNQPQHF.

The chain is built from TRBV5-6 and TRBJ1-5, with 10 bases aligning to TRBD1. The junction had 7 bases not matched to a gene; V was cut back by 1 base and J by 3 bases. CDR1 and CDR2 (germline): SGHDT, YYEEEE. This CDR3 contains 17 residues. Here the CDR3 reads CASSLTGTGVHNQPQHF. In DNA, the CDR3 is TGTGCCAGCAGCTTGACGGGGACAGGGGTCCACAATCAGCCCCAGCATTTT. The complete variable domain, with remaining parts taken from reference TRBV5-6 and TRBJ1-5, reads DAGVTQSPTHLIKTRGQQVTLRCSPKSGHDTVSWYQQALGQGPQFIFQYYEEEERQRGNFPDRFSGHQFPNYSSELNVNALLLGDSALYLCASSLTGTGVHNQPQHFGDGTRLSIL.

The rearrangement links TRBV11-3 to TRBJ2-1, with a weak D call TRBD1 (6 bases). Trimming took off 3 bases at V and 10 bases at J, with 19 bases between the two ends. Germline V gene data show CDR1 as SGHNT and CDR2 as YENEEA. This CDR3 comprises 15 residues. CDR3 in DNA: TGTGCCAGCAGCTTCCGGGGAACAGGGTCGGGGGAGCAGTTCTTC. Translation gives CASSFRGTGSGEQFF.

The gene calls are TRBV15 and TRBJ2-6; D not resolved. This CDR3 spans 15 amino acids. Trimming pared 5 bases from V and 4 bases from J, leaving 12 bases between. CDR1 is LNHNV and CDR2 is YYDKDF in the germline V gene (reference sequence). CDR3 bases: TGTGCCACCAGCGGCACCTATGAGGGGGCCAACGTCCTGACTTTC. It encodes CATSGTYEGANVLTF.

The chain joins TRBV10-3 to TRBJ1-2; D not resolved. The CDR3 consists of 14 residues. Trimming cost V 4 bases and J 4 bases, with 13 bases left between them. Looked up from germline, CDR1 is ENHRY and CDR2 is SYGVKD. The chain's CDR3 is CAISVSEMPYGYTF. The CDR3 DNA reads as TGTGCCATCAGTGTATCGGAAATGCCCTATGGCTACACCTTC.

The chain uses TRBV27 and TRBJ1-6, with 10 bases that match TRBD1. The length of the CDR3 is 15 residues. Looked up from germline, CDR1 is MNHEY and CDR2 is SMNVEV (reference sequence). Trimming cost V 5 bases and J 7 bases; bases outside gene matches: 5. The CDR3 sequence is CASSIRTGGNSPLHF. CDR3 nucleotides: TGTGCCAGCAGTATTAGGACAGGGGGGAATTCACCCCTCCACTTT.

The rearrangement uses TRBV5-1 and TRBJ1-1; 8 positions match TRBD1. V was clipped by 1 base and J by 3 bases; unmatched bases: 8. The CDR3 loop spans 16 amino acids. CDR1 SGHRS and CDR2 YFSETQ come from the germline V gene. CDR3 nucleotide sequence: TGCGCCAGCAGCTTGTCCAGGGGGCGTTTGGACACTGAAGCTTTCTTT. This codes for CASSLSRGRLDTEAFF.

Concerning this clone: Other DNA sequences within the sample encode an identical CDR3. The gene calls are TRBV7-2 and TRBJ2-5; D possibly corresponds to TRBD2 (6 bases). The CDR3 has 12 residues. Trimming took off 5 bases at V and 7 bases at J, with 11 bases between the two ends. The germline V gene has CDR1 SGHTA and CDR2 FQGNSA. The CDR3, as DNA: TGTGCCAGCAGCCTCGTGGGGGGGACCCAGTACTTC. It is translated as CASSLVGGTQYF.

This chain joins TRBV19 and TRBJ2-1; D is possibly TRBD1 or TRBD2 (6 bases each). Germline CDR1 reads LNHDA; CDR2 reads SQIVND (reference sequence). Trimming shortened V by 9 bases and J by 5 bases, and 20 bases separated the two germline ends. The CDR3 is made up of 15 amino acids. CDR3 coding DNA: TGTGCCAGCGACTTCGGGGCCGGGGGCGACAATGAGCAGTTCTTC. Translated: CASDFGAGGDNEQFF.

The genes are TRBV27 and TRBJ1-1; D is perhaps TRBD1 (5 bases). With 1 base removed from V and 4 bases from J, the gap between germline ends came to 19 bases. CDR1 and CDR2 (germline): MNHEY, SMNVEV (reference sequence). The CDR3 has 17 amino acids. The CDR3 coding sequence is TGTGCCAGCAGTTTATTGTCGAGGGGCCGGGGCGGCACTGAAGCTTTCTTT. Its protein product is CASSLLSRGRGGTEAFF.

The chain has TRBV7-2 and TRBJ2-5, with D unclear. The CDR3 runs to 13 residues. Between the trimmed V and J ends, which lost 1 base and 5 bases, there was a span of 8 bases. The germline CDR1 and CDR2 sequences are SGHTA and FQGNSA. CDR3 loop: CASSLGRLETQYF. Written as DNA, the CDR3 is TGTGCCAGCAGCTTAGGAAGGTTGGAGACCCAGTACTTC.

This chain links TRBV28 with TRBJ1-6, with a possible D match to TRBD1 (5 bases). Germline CDR1 MDHEN, CDR2 SYDVKM. This CDR3 region has 13 residues. V lost 3 bases, J lost 11 bases, and 11 bases lay in between. The CDR3 sequence is CASSFGATTPLHF. CDR3 coding DNA: TGTGCCAGCAGTTTCGGGGCAACGACACCCCTCCACTTT.

The rearrangement joins TRBV19 to TRBJ2-2; 8 nucleotides line up with TRBD1. The germline V gene encodes CDR1 LNHDA and CDR2 SQIVND (reference sequence). The CDR3 runs 15 residues. V was pared by 5 bases and J by 4 bases, with 6 bases of the junction left unmatched. Written as DNA, the CDR3 is TGTGCCAGTAGTCAGACAGGGGTATCCACCGGGGAGCTGTTTTTT. Protein sequence: CASSQTGVSTGELFF. Using reference TRBV19 and TRBJ2-2 for the parts outside the CDR3, the full variable domain is DGGITQSPKYLFRKEGQNVTLSCEQNLNHDAMYWYRQDPGQGLRLIYYSQIVNDFQKGDIAEGYSVSREKKESFPLTVTSAQKNPTAFYLCASSQTGVSTGELFFGEGSRLTVL.

The chain combines TRBV4-1 with TRBJ2-6, with D unclear. CDR1 MGHRA and CDR2 YSYEKL come from the germline V gene. Trimming shortened V by 1 base and J by 4 bases, and 17 bases separated the two germline ends. This CDR3 is 18 amino acids long. In DNA, the CDR3 is TGCGCCAGCAGCCAAGTAGGTCGTCGGGTCACGGGGGCCAACGTCCTGACTTTC. Translating gives CASSQVGRRVTGANVLTF.